This TCR beta chain was observed in a study of T cells in Graves' hyperthyroidism and ophthalmopathy. The CDR3 totals 13 residues. The germline gives CDR1 SGDLS, CDR2 YYNGEE. Authors of the study amplified TCR beta CDR3 regions from RNA transcripts. Carried out on the TCR CDR3, a first-round RT-PCR used the HTBI primer set. TCRdb used MiXCR to reprocess the multiplex PCR reads, holding one entry per CDR3 protein. This sample has fewer than 350,000 distinct CDR3 sequences, with 13% found just once. With respect to this clonotype: A single base separates this from a much larger clone, so it may be a read error.

The sequenced sample consisted of blood. J is TRBJ1-2 and V is TRBV9; D ambiguous. The origin of this receptor is a woman in her twenties or thirties with Graves' hyperthyroidism that later progressed to Graves' ophthalmopathy. CDR3 sequence reads: CASSVRANYGYAF. Written as DNA, the CDR3 is TGTGCCAGCAGCGTCCGGGCTAACTATGGCTACGCCTTC.